The 29 T cell receptor beta chains in this list originate from one sample, sequenced in a study of blood T cell repertoires in COVID-19 (dated by TCRdb to about 2020). The receptor library was made with the immunoSEQ multiplex PCR assay. TCRdb holds this immuneACCESS table with in-frame rearrangements only. Some clones are missing; in checked studies, unresolved V genes explain under half, and the rest has no known cause. In all, the sample holds roughly 200,000 clones, and approximately 79% of those were seen once. The ten biggest clones cover roughly 14% of the sample. Material for sequencing was peripheral blood. These receptors all stem from a man aged 50-60 years who had recovered from COVID-19.

The chain uses TRBV3-1 (or the pseudogene TRBV3-2) and TRBJ2-3, with 8 bases aligning to TRBD2. CDR1 is LGHDT and CDR2 is YNNKEL in the germline V gene (reference sequence). The CDR3 extends over 17 amino acids. The junction had 12 bases not matched to a gene; V was cut back by 5 bases and J by 2 bases. CDR3 region: CASSTHPGTSPTDTQYF. Here the CDR3 DNA reads TGTGCCAGCAGCACTCACCCCGGGACTAGTCCCACAGATACGCAGTATTTT.

V usage is TRBV18 and J usage is TRBJ2-2; 8 nucleotides line up with TRBD2. The CDR3 is made up of 17 amino acids. V was clipped by 0 bases and J by 0 bases; unmatched bases: 3. Germline CDR1 and CDR2: KGHSH and LQKENI. For the CDR3, the DNA is TGTGCCAGCTCACCACCAAACGGGAGGGCGAACACCGGGGAGCTGTTTTTT. This codes for CASSPPNGRANTGELFF.

This chain connects TRBV13 to TRBJ2-3; 11 bases map to TRBD2. This CDR3 comprises 17 residues. Germline CDR1 PRHDT, CDR2 FYEKMQ (reference sequence). V lost 5 bases to trimming and J lost 5 bases; unmatched junction nucleotides: 12. CDR3 sequence (DNA): TGTGCCAGCAGCCCCTATCACAACGGACTAGCGGGAGATACGCAGTATTTT. It translates to CASSPYHNGLAGDTQYF.

This chain links TRBV30 with TRBJ2-7; TRBD2 agrees at 12 bases. Germline V gives CDR1 GTSNPN, CDR2 SVGIG (reference sequence). The V gene end was trimmed by 3 bases and the J gene end by 3 bases; junction bases not matched to a gene: 6. The CDR3 runs 15 residues. CDR3 nucleotides: TGTGCCTGGAGCCTAGCGGGAGGGCCCCGCTACGAGCAGTACTTC. It specifies CAWSLAGGPRYEQYF.

V is TRBV6-6 and J is TRBJ2-7; a weak D match, TRBD1 (5 bases). CDR3 length: 14 amino acids. Trimming stripped 2 bases from V and 3 bases from J, with 11 bases between. Germline lookup yields CDR1 MNHNY and CDR2 SVGAGI (reference sequence). The CDR3: CASSYLSGFYEQYF. DNA for the CDR3: TGTGCCAGCAGTTACCTTTCAGGGTTCTACGAGCAGTACTTC.

The chain is built from TRBV24-1 and TRBJ2-1; TRBD1 matches at 12 bases. Germline V gene lookup returns CDR1 KGHDR and CDR2 SFDVKD. The CDR3 extends over 15 amino acids. V dropped 12 bases and J dropped 5; count of bases not matched to a gene: 10. Here the CDR3 reads CASSGTGGKDNEQFF. CDR3 bases: TGTGCCTCATCCGGGACAGGGGGCAAGGACAATGAGCAGTTCTTC.

The chain employs TRBV6-4 and TRBJ1-6; D might be TRBD1 (5 bases). The CDR3 has 14 amino acids. Germline CDR1 reads MRHNA; CDR2 reads SNTAGT. V shed 7 bases and J shed 9 bases, with 16 bases lying between them. The CDR3 DNA is TGTGCCAGCAAGGCGACAGTGACTAGTTCACCCCTCCACTTT. Its translation is CASKATVTSSPLHF.

The chain recombines TRBV2 with TRBJ2-3; D possibly corresponds to TRBD2 (6 bases). V gave up 7 bases and J gave up 2 bases, with 13 bases separating them. CDR1 and CDR2 (germline): SNHLY, FYNNEI. CDR3 length: 14 amino acids. Written as DNA, the CDR3 is TGTGCCAGCATATCGCGGACTAACACAGATACGCAGTATTTT. This encodes CASISRTNTDTQYF.

This chain links TRBV7-8 with TRBJ1-5; 9 bases line up with TRBD1. CDR3 length: 15 residues. Per germline, CDR1 SGHVS and CDR2 FQNEAQ. Trimming removed 5 bases from V and 6 bases from J; junction bases left unmatched: 8. The CDR3 nucleotides are TGTGCCAGCAGCCGAGGGACAGGGAATGGTCAGCCCCAGCATTTT. Protein sequence: CASSRGTGNGQPQHF.

This clone was seen just once. The chain recombines TRBV9 with TRBJ2-7, with 13 bases that match TRBD2. V was pared by 4 bases and J by 8 bases, with 18 bases of the junction left unmatched. The CDR3 is 18 residues long. Germline CDR1 SGDLS, CDR2 YYNGEE. The CDR3 nucleotides read TGTGCCAGCAGCCCAGATAGGAGACTAGCGGGAGGTTTAGGACAGCAGTACTTC. Its translation is CASSPDRRLAGGLGQQYF.

This sequence joins TRBV6-4 and TRBJ1-1, with a weak D call TRBD1 (6 bases). Germline V lookup: CDR1 MRHNA, CDR2 SNTAGT. Trimming left V 2 bases short and J 9 bases short, with 13 bases between. CDR3 length: 13 residues. The CDR3 DNA reads as TGTGCCAGCAGTGACGGGGGCGACCAGAAAGCTTTCTTT. It translates to CASSDGGDQKAFF.

The chain employs TRBV27 and TRBJ1-1; TRBD1 might be the D (5 bases). The CDR3 spans 17 residues. The V end lost 6 bases, the J end lost 2 bases, and 22 bases lay between the germline ends. In germline, CDR1 is MNHEY, CDR2 SMNVEV (reference sequence). The CDR3 is CASRKVYTAGVNTEAFF. The CDR3 bases are TGTGCCAGCAGAAAAGTTTACACGGCGGGGGTAAACACTGAAGCTTTCTTT.

This clone appeared once. Other nucleotide sequences from this sample produce the same CDR3. The chain uses TRBV7-9 and TRBJ2-5, with a possible D match to TRBD1 (6 bases). CDR3 length: 12 amino acids. Germline CDR1 reads SEHNR; CDR2 reads FQNEAQ (reference sequence). Trimming shortened V by 8 bases and J by 2 bases, and 9 bases separated the two germline ends. The CDR3 DNA reads as TGTGCCAGCTCGGGGACACAAGAGACCCAGTACTTC. It specifies CASSGTQETQYF.

J is TRBJ2-1 and V is TRBV7-7, with a possible D match to TRBD2 (5 bases). V lost 3 bases to trimming and J lost 5 bases, with 14 bases between them. This CDR3 has 15 amino acids. From germline, CDR1 is SSHAT and CDR2 FNYEAQ (reference sequence). The CDR3 sequence: CASSFGLAVNNEQFF. The CDR3 nucleotides read TGTGCCAGCAGCTTTGGTCTAGCTGTGAACAATGAGCAGTTCTTC.

The chain combines TRBV5-1 with TRBJ2-2; 7 positions match TRBD2. Trimming cost V 0 bases and J 0 bases; bases outside gene matches: 5. Germline V gives CDR1 SGHRS, CDR2 YFSETQ. The CDR3 covers 17 residues. CDR3: CASSLGPSGANTGELFF. The CDR3 DNA sequence: TGCGCCAGCAGCTTGGGTCCTAGCGGCGCGAACACCGGGGAGCTGTTTTTT.

J is TRBJ1-2 and V is TRBV7-8, with a tentative D call TRBD1 (5 bases). V lost 0 bases and J 0 bases, leaving 11 bases between the germline ends. Germline V gives CDR1 SGHVS, CDR2 FQNEAQ. The CDR3 runs to 16 residues. As DNA, the CDR3 is TGTGCCAGCAGCTTAGCTGGTGCAGGGCCTAACTATGGCTACACCTTC. Residues: CASSLAGAGPNYGYTF. Filled out from reference TRBV7-8 and TRBJ1-2, the complete variable domain reads GAGVSQSPRYKVAKRGQDVALRCDPISGHVSLFWYQQALGQGPEFLTYFQNEAQLDKSGLPSDRFFAERPEGSVSTLKIQRTQQEDSAVYLCASSLAGAGPNYGYTFGSGTRLTVV.

This chain connects TRBV10-2 to TRBJ2-1; 11 bases match TRBD2. The CDR3 contains 17 residues. CDR1 is WSHSY, CDR2 SAAADI, per germline. V gave up 1 base and J gave up 2 bases; unmatched junction bases: 4. CDR3 residues: CASSEFLAGGTYNEQFF. The DNA of the CDR3 is TGCGCCAGCAGTGAGTTCCTAGCGGGAGGTACCTACAATGAGCAGTTCTTC.

This rearrangement joins TRBV20-1 to TRBJ2-3; no clear D gene. CDR3 length: 14 residues. The V gene lost 3 bases and the J gene lost 5 bases, with 15 bases spanning the gap. The germline gives CDR1 DFQATT, CDR2 SNEGSKA (reference sequence). DNA of the CDR3: TGCAGTGCTAGTCGCCTAGAGTTCGTAGATACGCAGTATTTT. This encodes CSASRLEFVDTQYF.

This clone is categorized as medium-sized (0.01 to 0.1%). The rearrangement uses TRBV10-3 and TRBJ2-3, with a weak D call TRBD1 (6 bases). Trimming took off 6 bases at V and 2 bases at J, with 15 bases between the two ends. Looked up from germline, CDR1 is ENHRY and CDR2 is SYGVKD. The CDR3 sequence is 15 residues long. The CDR3 bases are TGTGCCATCAGACAGGGACACACACACACAGATACGCAGTATTTT. As protein: CAIRQGHTHTDTQYF.

CDR3: CASSEVQGSTDTQYF. The CDR3 DNA follows: TGTGCCAGCAGTGAGGTACAGGGCAGCACAGATACGCAGTATTTT. V usage is TRBV2 and J usage is TRBJ2-3, with D perhaps matching TRBD1 (6 bases). In germline, CDR1 is SNHLY, CDR2 FYNNEI. V was trimmed by 3 bases and J by 0 bases, leaving 10 bases between them. CDR3 size: 15 residues.

This chain uses TRBV11-3 with TRBJ1-3, with D tentatively TRBD1 (6 bases). This CDR3 comprises 18 residues. Germline CDR1 SGHNT, CDR2 YENEEA. Trimming removed 7 bases from V and 0 bases from J, with 22 bases in between. The CDR3 is CASTSRRDNPNSGNTIYF. The CDR3 DNA reads as TGTGCCAGCACCTCCCGAAGGGACAACCCTAACTCTGGAAACACCATATATTTT. The full variable domain, rest sourced from reference TRBV11-3 and TRBJ1-3, is EAGVVQSPRYKIIEKKQPVAFWCNPISGHNTLYWYLQNLGQGPELLIRYENEEAVDDSQLPKDRFSAERLKGVDSTLKIQPAELGDSAVYLCASTSRRDNPNSGNTIYFGEGSWLTVV.

This chain links TRBV6-1 with TRBJ2-3; 9 nucleotides line up with TRBD2. CDR3 length equals 19 residues. V lost 4 bases and J lost 1; bases outside the gene matches: 15. CDR1 is MNHNS, CDR2 SASEGT, per germline. CDR3 in amino acids: CASSVTGFALAGRTDTQYF. CDR3 coding DNA: TGTGCCAGCAGTGTGACAGGGTTCGCGCTAGCGGGGCGCACAGATACGCAGTATTTT.

CDR3: CASSLGGGGLAAYEQYF. The CDR3, as DNA: TGTGCCAGCAGTTTAGGTGGGGGGGGACTAGCGGCCTACGAGCAGTACTTC. V is TRBV28 and J is TRBJ2-7; TRBD2 matches 11 bases. Germline CDR1 MDHEN, CDR2 SYDVKM. The junction had 8 bases not matched to a gene; V was cut back by 2 bases and J by 2 bases. The CDR3 totals 17 residues.

This chain uses TRBV6-2 or TRBV6-3 with TRBJ1-5, with 9 positions matching TRBD1. Germline CDR1 MNHEY, CDR2 SVGEGT. CDR3 length: 19 amino acids. V trimming: 0 bases; J trimming: 3 bases; junction bases outside the gene matches: 12. CDR3 DNA sequence: TGTGCCAGCAGTTACTCGATGACAGGGGGGAAGGGTTACAATCAGCCCCAGCATTTT. The encoded protein is CASSYSMTGGKGYNQPQHF.

V is TRBV29-1 and J is TRBJ1-2; D gene unclear. The V end lost 0 bases, the J end lost 4 bases, and 12 bases lay between the germline ends. This CDR3 region has 14 residues. CDR1 and CDR2 from the germline V gene are SQVTM and ANQGSEA. CDR3 region: CSVEDRGPSYGYTF. CDR3 nucleotide sequence: TGCAGCGTTGAAGATCGAGGTCCCTCCTATGGCTACACCTTC.

Only a few counts were recorded for this clone. The gene calls are TRBV9 and TRBJ1-4; a possible D gene is TRBD1 (6 bases). The CDR3 runs 15 residues. V was trimmed by 3 bases and J by 4 bases, leaving 13 bases between them. The germline gives CDR1 SGDLS, CDR2 YYNGEE. The CDR3 nucleotides read TGTGCCAGCAGCGACCTCGGGACAAATAATGAAAAACTGTTTTTT. It translates to CASSDLGTNNEKLFF. Full variable domain (remainder filled in from reference TRBV9 and TRBJ1-4): DSGVTQTPKHLITATGQRVTLRCSPRSGDLSVYWYQQSLDQGLQFLIQYYNGEERAKGNILERFSAQQFPDLHSELNLSSLELGDSALYFCASSDLGTNNEKLFFGSGTQLSVL.

This clone was seen just once. The V call is TRBV7-2, the J call TRBJ2-7, with 7 bases lining up with TRBD2. Germline assignment: CDR1 SGHTA and CDR2 FQGNSA. CDR3 size: 14 residues. J was trimmed by 3 bases and V by 1 base; bases with no gene match: 3. CDR3 amino acids: CASSLGLAVYEQYF. The CDR3, as DNA: TGTGCCAGCAGCTTAGGGCTAGCGGTCTACGAGCAGTACTTC.

The chain uses TRBV11-3 and TRBJ2-7, with 8 bases fitting TRBD1. The CDR3 length is 16 residues. CDR1 and CDR2 (germline): SGHNT, YENEEA. V shed 4 bases, J shed 4 bases, and the junction held 12 bases outside the gene matches. The CDR3 nucleotides are TGTGCCAGCAGCTCAAGCTGGCGGACAGGGTTATACGAGCAGTACTTC. This translates into CASSSSWRTGLYEQYF.

The rearrangement uses TRBV4-2 and TRBJ2-3; 10 nucleotides agree with TRBD2. Germline values: CDR1 LGHNA, CDR2 YNFKEQ. V was pared by 2 bases and J by 2 bases, with 16 bases of the junction left unmatched. The CDR3 runs to 20 residues. The chain's CDR3 is CASSQTRTGEREGITDTQYF. CDR3 in DNA: TGTGCCAGCAGCCAAACTAGGACGGGGGAGCGGGAGGGTATCACAGATACGCAGTATTTT.